One and the same sample provided the 6 T cell receptor beta chains below, sequenced in a study of blood T cell repertoires in COVID-19. The assay was immunoSEQ multiplex PCR, and TCRdb's table has in-frame clones only and misses some. The sample shows around 220,000 clones, roughly 89% of them seen only once. The sequenced material came from PBMCs or T cells enriched from blood (not recorded which). The receptor set was obtained from a woman aged 40 to 50 who had recovered from COVID-19.

CDR3 in DNA: TGTGCCTGGAGTGTACCAGGGGTCACTGAAGCTTTCTTT. This encodes CAWSVPGVTEAFF. The chain combines TRBV30 with TRBJ1-1; tentative D call: TRBD1 (6 bases). Looked up from germline, CDR1 is GTSNPN and CDR2 is SVGIG (reference sequence). V lost 0 bases to trimming and J lost 4 bases, with 9 bases between them. The CDR3 covers 13 residues.

The rearrangement uses TRBV3-1 (or the pseudogene TRBV3-2) and TRBJ2-5; the match to TRBD2 covers 12 bases. Germline CDR1 LGHDT, CDR2 YNNKEL (reference sequence). The CDR3 extends over 18 amino acids. The ends lost 2 bases at V and 6 bases at J; junction bases unmatched: 13. In nucleotides, the CDR3 is TGTGCCAGCAGCCAAAATCCCGGGACTAGCGGGTTCGGGAAGACCCAGTACTTC. Its translation is CASSQNPGTSGFGKTQYF.

The chain recombines TRBV7-9 with TRBJ1-1; 8 bases align to TRBD1. Per the germline V gene, CDR1 is SEHNR and CDR2 is FQNEAQ (reference sequence). Germline trimming cut 5 bases from V and 4 bases from J; bases unmatched to any gene: 6. This CDR3 region has 14 residues. Here the CDR3 reads CASSARDRSTEAFF. CDR3 sequence (DNA): TGTGCCAGCAGCGCCCGGGACAGGAGCACTGAAGCTTTCTTT.

V is TRBV27 and J is TRBJ2-3; D is ambiguous. V was trimmed by 2 bases and J by 2 bases, leaving 8 bases between them. Germline CDR1 and CDR2: MNHEY and SMNVEV (reference sequence). The CDR3 consists of 14 residues. CDR3 region: CASSLGWPTDTQYF. CDR3 nucleotide sequence: TGTGCCAGCAGTTTAGGTTGGCCCACAGATACGCAGTATTTT.

The chain employs TRBV5-1 and TRBJ2-2; no definite D call. Germline V lookup: CDR1 SGHRS, CDR2 YFSETQ. The V end was cut by 5 bases, the J end by 2 bases, with 10 bases between. The CDR3 loop spans 14 amino acids. CDR3 in amino acids: CASRKVLNTGELFF. The CDR3, as DNA: TGCGCCAGCAGAAAGGTACTAAACACCGGGGAGCTGTTTTTT.

This clone turned up a few times. The rearrangement joins TRBV28 to TRBJ2-5; TRBD2 might be the D (6 bases). V dropped 0 bases and J dropped 5 bases, with 10 bases sitting between them. The CDR3 length is 14 residues. Germline assignment: CDR1 MDHEN and CDR2 SYDVKM. The CDR3 nucleotides read TGTGCCAGCAGTTTATGGCGGGGACTGGAGACCCAGTACTTC. It is translated as CASSLWRGLETQYF.